What follows are 5 T cell receptor beta chains derived from one specimen sequenced in a study of blood T cell repertoires in COVID-19. The data were produced by immunoSEQ multiplex PCR, yet TCRdb's version contains in-frame clones alone and is incomplete. Counted here are some 100,000 clones, approximately 80% occurring once; the ten biggest clones make up 10% to 15%. The sequencing sample was made of peripheral blood. All receptors come from a woman in her seventies with active or convalescent COVID-19.

The rearrangement joins TRBV28 to TRBJ1-5; perhaps TRBD1 as D (6 bases). Trimming stripped 7 bases from V and 3 bases from J, with 10 bases between. This CDR3 has 13 amino acids. Looked up from germline, CDR1 is MDHEN and CDR2 is SYDVKM. This chain's CDR3 is CASNGQFNQPQHF. In DNA, the CDR3 is TGTGCCAGCAATGGACAGTTCAATCAGCCCCAGCATTTT.

This chain connects TRBV18 to TRBJ1-6; the match to TRBD1 covers 9 bases. Germline V lookup: CDR1 KGHSH, CDR2 LQKENI. V trimming: 0 bases; J trimming: 7 bases; junction bases outside the gene matches: 7. This CDR3 region has 17 residues. The CDR3 nucleotides read TGTGCCAGCTCACCACCGGACAGGGGCTTCTTGAATTCACCCCTCCACTTT. It encodes CASSPPDRGFLNSPLHF.

V usage is TRBV7-8 and J usage is TRBJ1-1, with TRBD1 matching 8 bases. This CDR3 is 15 amino acids long. Germline-derived CDR1 and CDR2 are SGHVS and FQNEAQ. Trimming took 5 bases from V and 0 from J; bases not matched to a gene: 5. Here the CDR3 DNA reads TGTGCCAGCAGCCCACGGACAGGGATGAACACTGAAGCTTTCTTT. The encoded protein is CASSPRTGMNTEAFF.

The rearrangement joins TRBV20-1 to TRBJ2-3, with TRBD2 matching over 11 bases. Per the germline V gene, CDR1 is DFQATT and CDR2 is SNEGSKA (reference sequence). J gave up 4 bases and V 3 bases, and 6 bases lay outside the gene matches. The CDR3 sequence is 15 residues long. The CDR3 protein is CSASLAGGHADTQYF. The CDR3, as DNA: TGCAGTGCTAGTCTAGCGGGGGGCCATGCAGATACGCAGTATTTT.

This chain connects TRBV4-1 to TRBJ1-4; no reliable D call. Germline-derived CDR1 and CDR2 are MGHRA and YSYEKL. The V end was cut by 2 bases, the J end by 5 bases, with 15 bases between. The CDR3 runs 16 residues. This chain's CDR3 is CASSQRGKTDNEKLFF. CDR3 DNA sequence: TGCGCCAGCAGCCAAAGAGGTAAAACCGACAATGAAAAACTGTTTTTT.